These 7 T cell receptor beta chains originate from one sample sequenced in a study of blood T cells in healthy people across ages. A second PCR, run for roughly 7 to 12 cycles, used a sample-barcoded 5' primer plus a J-beta primer mix. TCRdb reprocessed the 5' RACE reads with MiXCR, giving one entry per CDR3 protein. Altogether 710,000 or so distinct CDR3 sequences are present, less than 40% being singletons, with the ten largest covering less than 20%. Sequencing was done on a sample of blood. All receptors derive from an elderly woman in good health.

This clonotype was detected ten times or more. The chain recombines TRBV2 with TRBJ2-7; weak D call: TRBD1 (6 bases). The CDR3 consists of 13 residues. Germline V CDR1 and CDR2: SNHLY, FYNNEI. Trimming pared 7 bases from V and 1 base from J, leaving 11 bases between. In nucleotides, the CDR3 is TGTGCCAGCACCCGGGACACTTCCTACGAGCAGTACTTC. It encodes CASTRDTSYEQYF.

This clonotype was observed many times. The chain carries TRBV4-1 and TRBJ2-1; 7 bases match TRBD2. The length of the CDR3 is 15 residues. Trimming took 0 bases from V and 4 from J; bases not matched to a gene: 3. Germline CDR1 reads MGHRA; CDR2 reads YSYEKL. The CDR3 DNA follows: TGCGCCAGCAGCCAAGAACCGGGGGGTTACAATGAGCAGTTCTTC. It is translated as CASSQEPGGYNEQFF.

The gene calls are TRBV6-5 and TRBJ1-1, with 10 bases identical to TRBD1. J lost 11 bases, V lost 5 bases, and 8 bases had no gene match. This CDR3 has 13 residues. The germline CDR1 and CDR2 sequences are MNHEY and SVGAGI. The CDR3 nucleotides read TGTGCCAGCAGTCGCGGACAGGGGGATAGGGCTTTCTTT. Translation gives CASSRGQGDRAFF.

This clonotype was seen repeatedly, ten times or more. The chain couples TRBV7-2 to TRBJ2-5; D may be TRBD1 (6 bases). The germline gives CDR1 SGHTA, CDR2 FQGNSA. V was pared by 0 bases and J by 0 bases, with 11 bases between. The CDR3 has 16 residues. The CDR3 coding sequence is TGTGCCAGCAGCTTAGCTTCAGGGGCTAACCAAGAGACCCAGTACTTC. This sequence encodes CASSLASGANQETQYF. Combining the CDR3 with reference TRBV7-2 and TRBJ2-5 gives the whole variable domain GAGVSQSPSNKVTEKGKDVELRCDPISGHTALYWYRQSLGQGLEFLIYFQGNSAPDKSGLPSDRFSAERTGGSVSTLTIQRTQQEDSAVYLCASSLASGANQETQYFGPGTRLLVL.

As regards this clonotype: This may be a read error, as it is one base from a much larger clone. The gene calls are TRBV20-1 and TRBJ2-5; D uncertain. The CDR3 has 13 amino acids. Trimming pared 0 bases from V and 11 bases from J, leaving 16 bases between. CDR1 is DFQATT and CDR2 is SNEGSKA in the germline V gene (reference sequence). The CDR3 protein is CSAREPLRNEQYF. In nucleotides, the CDR3 is TGCAGTGCTAGAGAACCCCTTAGGAATGAGCAGTACTTC.

The sample holds a few counts of this clonotype. This sequence joins TRBV2 and TRBJ2-6, with D perhaps matching TRBD1 (6 bases). The V and J ends lost 5 bases and 1 base respectively, with 12 bases between them. CDR3 size: 16 residues. CDR1 and CDR2 from the germline V gene are SNHLY and FYNNEI. CDR3 amino acids: CASSLLQGSGANVLTF. The CDR3 DNA sequence: TGTGCCAGCAGTCTTTTACAGGGTTCTGGGGCCAACGTCCTGACTTTC.

V and J are TRBV11-3 and TRBJ2-3; D is tentatively TRBD1 or TRBD2 (7 bases each). The CDR3 extends over 16 amino acids. V gave up 6 bases and J gave up 4 bases, with 20 bases separating them. Germline V gene sequence: CDR1 SGHNT, CDR2 YENEEA. The CDR3 DNA is TGTGCCAGCAGTACTAGCCGACAGGGAGGGGCAGATACGCAGTATTTT. This gives the protein CASSTSRQGGADTQYF.